Below are 26 T cell receptor beta chains sequenced from a single sample in a study of blood T cell repertoires in COVID-19. Only in-frame clones appear in the TCRdb table, and some are missing; sequencing was by immunoSEQ multiplex PCR. The sample has around 43,000 clones, about 85% seen once. Sequencing input: peripheral blood. The receptors shown here come from a woman older than 75 with acute or convalescent COVID-19.

DNA for the CDR3: TGTGCCAGCAGCCAAGGGAGGAGAACAAGACTAGCGGGAAATGAGCAGTTCTTC. Translation: CASSQGRRTRLAGNEQFF. The rearrangement links TRBV3-1 (or the pseudogene TRBV3-2) to TRBJ2-1, with TRBD2 matching 11 bases. V lost 1 base, J lost 7 bases, and 12 bases stayed unmatched. Germline CDR1 LGHDT, CDR2 YNNKEL (reference sequence). The length of the CDR3 is 18 residues.

The chain carries TRBV2 and TRBJ1-6, with D unclear. Germline-derived CDR1 and CDR2 are SNHLY and FYNNEI. V lost 7 bases to trimming and J lost 9 bases, with 10 bases between them. This CDR3 region has 12 residues. CDR3 nucleotides: TGTGCCAGCAACGGTGTATCTTCACCCCTCCACTTT. Translating gives CASNGVSSPLHF.

The genes are TRBV7-9 and TRBJ2-1; no reliable D call. Trimming pared 6 bases from V and 3 bases from J, leaving 18 bases between. The CDR3 has 16 residues. The germline V gene has CDR1 SEHNR and CDR2 FQNEAQ (reference sequence). The CDR3 sequence: CASSPPAGSYYNEQFF. CDR3 nucleotide sequence: TGTGCCAGCAGTCCCCCGGCAGGTTCCTACTACAATGAGCAGTTCTTC.

J is TRBJ2-2 and V is TRBV7-9, with 15 bases aligning to TRBD2. There are 17 residues in the CDR3. Trimming at V came to 5 bases and at J to 7 bases, leaving 8 bases not matched to a gene. Germline V gene data show CDR1 as SEHNR and CDR2 as FQNEAQ (reference sequence). The CDR3, as DNA: TGTGCCAGCAGCCCACTGCCGGGACTAGCGGGAGGCGGGGAGCTGTTTTTT. Translated: CASSPLPGLAGGGELFF. Filled out from reference TRBV7-9 and TRBJ2-2, the complete variable domain reads DTGVSQNPRHKITKRGQNVTFRCDPISEHNRLYWYRQTLGQGPEFLTYFQNEAQLEKSRLLSDRFSAERPKGSFSTLEIQRTEQGDSAMYLCASSPLPGLAGGGELFFGEGSRLTVL.

The chain employs TRBV3-1 (or the pseudogene TRBV3-2) and TRBJ2-2; D is possibly TRBD2 (5 bases). This CDR3 is built from 15 residues. V was trimmed by 2 bases and J by 2 bases, leaving 9 bases between them. CDR1 is LGHDT, CDR2 YNNKEL, per germline (reference sequence). CDR3 protein: CASSQLGANTGELFF. The CDR3 DNA reads as TGTGCCAGCAGCCAACTGGGAGCCAACACCGGGGAGCTGTTTTTT.

The chain employs TRBV11-2 and TRBJ2-3; TRBD2 matches at 14 bases. The germline gives CDR1 SGHAT, CDR2 FQNNGV. With 5 bases clipped from V and 6 bases from J, the junction kept 13 bases outside the gene matches. This CDR3 has 18 amino acids. The CDR3 loop is CASSADGRLAGGADTQYF. The CDR3 DNA reads as TGTGCCAGCAGCGCTGACGGGCGACTAGCGGGAGGGGCGGATACGCAGTATTTT. The whole variable domain, filled in from reference TRBV11-2 and TRBJ2-3, reads EAGVAQSPRYKIIEKRQSVAFWCNPISGHATLYWYQQILGQGPKLLIQFQNNGVVDDSQLPKDRFSAERLKGVDSTLKIQPAKLEDSAVYLCASSADGRLAGGADTQYFGPGTRLTVL.

This chain joins TRBV19 and TRBJ1-1; D unresolved. The CDR3 is 12 amino acids. Per the germline V gene, CDR1 is LNHDA and CDR2 is SQIVND (reference sequence). V lost 5 bases, J lost 4 bases, and 8 bases lay in between. CDR3: CASSWGATEAFF. CDR3 nucleotides: TGTGCCAGTAGTTGGGGAGCCACTGAAGCTTTCTTT. Variable domain in full (rest from reference TRBV19 and TRBJ1-1): DGGITQSPKYLFRKEGQNVTLSCEQNLNHDAMYWYRQDPGQGLRLIYYSQIVNDFQKGDIAEGYSVSREKKESFPLTVTSAQKNPTAFYLCASSWGATEAFFGQGTRLTVV.

J is TRBJ2-7 and V is TRBV3-1 (or the pseudogene TRBV3-2); weak D call: TRBD1 (6 bases). Germline loops: CDR1 LGHDT, CDR2 YNNKEL (reference sequence). Trimming took 0 bases from V and 6 from J, leaving 15 bases between them. CDR3 length equals 15 residues. CDR3 sequence (DNA): TGTGCCAGCAGCCAAGATCATGGCAGGGGACGCGAGCAGTACTTC. It specifies CASSQDHGRGREQYF.

The genes are TRBV27 and TRBJ2-1; no clear D gene. The CDR3 is 17 amino acids. Per germline, CDR1 MNHEY and CDR2 SMNVEV (reference sequence). V lost 0 bases, J lost 12 bases, and 24 bases lay in between. This CDR3 reads CASSLSIMGPFGTGQFF. Here the CDR3 DNA reads TGTGCCAGCAGTTTATCGATAATGGGCCCGTTCGGTACCGGGCAGTTCTTC.

V gene TRBV19 combines with J gene TRBJ1-2; 12 bases align to TRBD1. V shed 8 bases, J shed 8 bases, and the junction held 6 bases outside the gene matches. Germline V lookup: CDR1 LNHDA, CDR2 SQIVND (reference sequence). The CDR3 extends over 13 amino acids. For the CDR3, the DNA is TGTGCCAGTTCCGGGACAGGGGGCGTCGGCTACACCTTC. It encodes CASSGTGGVGYTF.

As DNA, the CDR3 is TGTGCCAGCTGGGTAGGGACTAGCGGGAACGAGCAGTACTTC. This sequence encodes CASWVGTSGNEQYF. The chain has TRBV2 and TRBJ2-7, with TRBD2 identical over 13 bases. From germline, CDR1 is SNHLY and CDR2 FYNNEI. The CDR3 covers 14 residues. V was pared by 8 bases and J by 5 bases, with 6 bases of the junction left unmatched.

The chain is built from TRBV11-2 and TRBJ2-3; TRBD1 matches at 8 bases. This CDR3 has 14 residues. J gave up 2 bases and V 7 bases, and 5 bases lay outside the gene matches. CDR1 and CDR2 (germline): SGHAT, FQNNGV. CDR3 sequence reads: CASTNRGVTDTQYF. The CDR3, as DNA: TGTGCCAGCACTAACAGGGGGGTCACAGATACGCAGTATTTT.

CDR3 protein: CASSPGGAQYF. CDR3 nucleotide sequence: TGTGCCAGCAGCCCAGGTGGCGCCCAGTACTTC. The V gene is TRBV6-5, the J gene TRBJ2-5; D is ambiguous. From germline, CDR1 is MNHEY and CDR2 SVGAGI. V lost 6 bases, J lost 9 bases, and 11 bases lay in between. CDR3 length equals 11 residues.

In nucleotides, the CDR3 is TGTGCCAGCAGCTTATGGGCTAGCGGAGATCAAGAGACCCAGTACTTC. It codes for CASSLWASGDQETQYF. V and J are TRBV11-1 and TRBJ2-5; TRBD2 matches 7 bases. The CDR3 covers 16 residues. Germline V gene lookup returns CDR1 SGHAT and CDR2 FQDESV (reference sequence). V shed 2 bases and J 2 bases; nucleotides not matched to a gene: 8. Full variable domain (rest looked up from reference TRBV11-1 and TRBJ2-5): EAEVAQSPRYKITEKSQAVAFWCDPISGHATLYWYRQILGQGPELLVQFQDESVVDDSQLPKDRFSAERLKGVDSTLKIQPAELGDSAMYLCASSLWASGDQETQYFGPGTRLLVL.

The V and J genes are TRBV30 and TRBJ2-3; TRBD2 aligns across 8 bases. The germline V gene has CDR1 GTSNPN and CDR2 SVGIG (reference sequence). The CDR3 has 13 residues. The ends lost 4 bases at V and 1 base at J; junction bases unmatched: 1. For the CDR3, the DNA is TGTGCCTGGAAGACTAGCGGCACAGATACGCAGTATTTT. Translated, it gives CAWKTSGTDTQYF.

The V call is TRBV4-1, the J call TRBJ1-1; D perhaps matches TRBD1 (5 bases). V was shortened by 3 bases and J by 4 bases, with 21 bases between the two germline ends. The V gene's germline CDR1 is MGHRA and CDR2 YSYEKL. The CDR3 is made up of 17 amino acids. The CDR3 spells CASSHPRNWGGVTEAFF. The CDR3, as DNA: TGCGCCAGCAGCCACCCCAGAAATTGGGGAGGGGTCACTGAAGCTTTCTTT.

This chain joins TRBV14 and TRBJ2-2; possible D gene TRBD2, 6 bases. Looked up from germline, CDR1 is SGHDN and CDR2 is FVKESK. The CDR3 length is 15 residues. The V and J ends lost 2 bases and 4 bases respectively, with 11 bases between them. This CDR3 reads CASSQPSALTGELFF. The CDR3 DNA reads TGTGCCAGCAGCCAACCTAGCGCACTCACCGGGGAGCTGTTTTTT.

V is TRBV7-2 and J is TRBJ1-2; D is unresolved. The V end was cut by 5 bases, the J end by 3 bases, with 10 bases between. From germline, CDR1 is SGHTA and CDR2 FQGNSA. This CDR3 spans 13 amino acids. This CDR3 is CASSPPGYYGYTF. In DNA, the CDR3 is TGTGCCAGCAGCCCCCCCGGGTACTATGGCTACACCTTC.

Only a few counts were recorded for this clone. Other DNA sequences in the same sample also yield this CDR3. The V gene is TRBV7-8, the J gene TRBJ1-5, with D maybe TRBD1 (6 bases). Germline V gives CDR1 SGHVS, CDR2 FQNEAQ. This CDR3 has 14 amino acids. Trimming took off 6 bases at V and 1 base at J, with 10 bases between the two ends. CDR3 sequence reads: CASRLGASNQPQHF. CDR3 DNA sequence: TGTGCCAGCAGGTTGGGGGCAAGCAATCAGCCCCAGCATTTT.

In this sample, this clone turned up a few times. CDR3 nucleotides: TGTGCCAGTAGTACCGACCCCGGGTACGAGCAGTACTTC. Protein sequence: CASSTDPGYEQYF. This chain links TRBV19 with TRBJ2-7; the D is unclear. V lost 4 bases and J lost 4, with 11 bases in between. Germline V CDR1 and CDR2: LNHDA, SQIVND (reference sequence). The CDR3 runs to 13 residues.

V and J are TRBV10-3 and TRBJ2-5; possible D gene TRBD2, 5 bases. This CDR3 spans 11 amino acids. The V end lost 6 bases, the J end lost 5 bases, and 7 bases lay between the germline ends. Germline CDR1 ENHRY, CDR2 SYGVKD. The CDR3 here is CAIRGAETQYF. The CDR3 DNA sequence: TGTGCCATCAGGGGAGCGGAGACCCAGTACTTC.

The chain is built from TRBV14 and TRBJ1-3; D is unresolved. Germline V gene sequence: CDR1 SGHDN, CDR2 FVKESK. V lost 1 base and J 0 bases, leaving 10 bases between the germline ends. The CDR3 length is 16 residues. CDR3 amino acids: CASSQGPLRSGNTIYF. In DNA form, the CDR3 reads TGTGCCAGCAGCCAAGGTCCATTGCGCTCTGGAAACACCATATATTTT. Combining the CDR3 with reference TRBV14 and TRBJ1-3 gives the whole variable domain EAGVTQFPSHSVIEKGQTVTLRCDPISGHDNLYWYRRVMGKEIKFLLHFVKESKQDESGMPNNRFLAERTGGTYSTLKVQPAELEDSGVYFCASSQGPLRSGNTIYFGEGSWLTVV.

The rearrangement joins TRBV30 to TRBJ2-2; 8 bases agree with TRBD2. J gave up 0 bases and V 3 bases, and 0 bases lay outside the gene matches. Germline CDR1 GTSNPN, CDR2 SVGIG (reference sequence). The CDR3 runs to 14 residues. The CDR3, as DNA: TGTGCCTGGAGGGGACTAGCGAACACCGGGGAGCTGTTTTTT. It yields the protein CAWRGLANTGELFF.

This chain connects TRBV7-8 to TRBJ1-5; D not resolved. Germline CDR1 is SGHVS and CDR2 is FQNEAQ. The V and J ends lost 1 base and 0 bases respectively, with 13 bases between them. CDR3 length: 17 amino acids. CDR3 sequence reads: CASSLGGGGYSNQPQHF. CDR3 nucleotides: TGTGCCAGCAGCTTAGGGGGAGGCGGATATAGCAATCAGCCCCAGCATTTT.

The V gene is TRBV7-2, the J gene TRBJ2-7, with D possibly being TRBD2 (6 bases). Trimming shortened V by 1 base and J by 2 bases, and 15 bases separated the two germline ends. Germline V gene data show CDR1 as SGHTA and CDR2 as FQGNSA. This CDR3 is 16 amino acids long. This CDR3 reads CASSLGVGGATYEQYF. The CDR3 region has the DNA TGTGCCAGCAGCTTAGGGGTGGGCGGGGCAACCTACGAGCAGTACTTC.

The V call is TRBV30, the J call TRBJ2-7, with 9 bases identical to TRBD1. Trimming removed 0 bases from V and 7 bases from J; junction bases left unmatched: 4. Looked up from germline, CDR1 is GTSNPN and CDR2 is SVGIG (reference sequence). The length of the CDR3 is 13 residues. The CDR3 bases are TGTGCCTGGAGTGTACAGGGGGCGGGGGAGCAGTACTTC. Translation: CAWSVQGAGEQYF.